The present T cell receptor (beta chain) was sequenced within a study of cytomegalovirus exposure and HLA in healthy donors. The study ran its PCR with 60 Vbeta and 13 Jbeta primers. TCRdb's copy holds only in-frame clones and misses some; the assay was immunoSEQ multiplex PCR. The top ten clones hold about 2.1% of a sample with 85,000 to 90,000 clones, approximately 70% of them seen once. Study results and limitations: Exclusion applied to some V segments, including TRBV6-2 and TRBV6-3, as they were indistinguishable.

This clone turned up a few times. Antigen specificity is unknown. V lost 3 bases to trimming and J lost 0 bases; unmatched junction nucleotides: 4. From germline, CDR1 is MNHEY and CDR2 SVGAGI. This CDR3 has 16 amino acids. The origin of this receptor is a man aged 30 to 39 in good health and CMV-seronegative. The sample comprised PBMCs. The chain is built from TRBV6-5 and TRBJ2-3; 9 bases line up with TRBD1. The CDR3 loop is CASSYGGQGSTDTQYF. The DNA of the CDR3 is TGTGCCAGCAGTTATGGGGGACAGGGTAGCACAGATACGCAGTATTTT.